Here is one T cell receptor beta chain with its context. Its antigen is not known. The data were produced by immunoSEQ multiplex PCR, yet TCRdb's version contains in-frame clones alone and is incomplete. Here the sample spans about 35,000 clones, more than 60% being singletons. V lost 7 bases, J lost 4 bases, and 12 bases stayed unmatched. The length of the CDR3 is 15 residues. The germline gives CDR1 LNHDA, CDR2 SQIVND (reference sequence). These data belong to a study of monozygotic twins with cystic fibrosis. The study, taken as a whole, reports: Clonality was generally low (median approximately 0.0095), higher in the most severe patients. J usage was most co-twin-similar in 8 of 16 pairs, V in 13. Monozygotic CF twins shared more identical nucleotide clonotypes than unrelated patients.

What was sequenced was blood. The genes are TRBV19 and TRBJ2-5; 7 bases align to TRBD2. The TCR comes from a girl under 18 with cystic fibrosis. CDR3 loop: CASNGGGSQGETQYF. CDR3 bases: TGTGCCAGTAATGGCGGCGGGAGTCAGGGAGAGACCCAGTACTTC.